The 16 T cell receptor beta chains presented below share a single source sample, sequenced in a study of cytomegalovirus exposure and HLA in healthy donors. The method was immunoSEQ multiplex PCR; TCRdb's version includes in-frame clones alone and lacks a portion of them. The sample contains tens of thousands of clones, around nine tenths of which appear only once. The material sequenced was PBMCs. These receptors originate from a man younger than 35 in good health and CMV-seronegative.

The V gene is TRBV5-1, the J gene TRBJ2-7; 11 nucleotides agree with TRBD2. Germline V gives CDR1 SGHRS, CDR2 YFSETQ. This CDR3 has 14 amino acids. The junction had 8 bases not matched to a gene; V was cut back by 5 bases and J by 7 bases. The CDR3 region is CASSIAGGTREQYF. The CDR3, as DNA: TGCGCCAGCAGTATAGCGGGAGGGACTAGGGAGCAGTACTTC.

This chain links TRBV7-9 with TRBJ1-4, with 10 bases that match TRBD1. Germline V gene data show CDR1 as SEHNR and CDR2 as FQNEAQ (reference sequence). The CDR3 consists of 16 residues. V lost 4 bases, J lost 8 bases, and 10 bases stayed unmatched. CDR3 loop: CASSSPPGQGIEKLFF. In DNA, the CDR3 is TGTGCCAGCAGCTCGCCACCGGGACAGGGGATCGAAAAACTGTTTTTT. The complete variable domain, with remaining parts taken from reference TRBV7-9 and TRBJ1-4, reads DTGVSQNPRHKITKRGQNVTFRCDPISEHNRLYWYRQTLGQGPEFLTYFQNEAQLEKSRLLSDRFSAERPKGSFSTLEIQRTEQGDSAMYLCASSSPPGQGIEKLFFGSGTQLSVL.

The V call is TRBV7-8, the J call TRBJ2-1; 9 nucleotides align to TRBD2. The CDR3 contains 20 residues. CDR1 is SGHVS and CDR2 is FQNEAQ in the germline V gene. J lost 5 bases, V lost 1 base, and 18 bases had no gene match. The CDR3, as DNA: TGTGCCAGCAGCTTAGGATCTTTTGGCGGGGGGGATGCCTCGAACAATGAGCAGTTCTTC. The encoded protein is CASSLGSFGGGDASNNEQFF.

The genes are TRBV2 and TRBJ1-4; unclear D gene. The CDR3 length is 17 residues. Looked up from germline, CDR1 is SNHLY and CDR2 is FYNNEI. The V end lost 4 bases, the J end lost 4 bases, and 19 bases lay between the germline ends. In DNA, the CDR3 is TGTGCCAGCAGTGTCGGGGTTACCATTGAGGATAATGAAAAACTGTTTTTT. Translated, it gives CASSVGVTIEDNEKLFF.

The V and J genes are TRBV7-9 and TRBJ2-3, with 8 bases aligning to TRBD2. Germline V gene lookup returns CDR1 SEHNR and CDR2 FQNEAQ (reference sequence). The CDR3 has 15 residues. J gave up 2 bases and V 4 bases, and 5 bases lay outside the gene matches. The CDR3 DNA sequence: TGTGCCAGCAGCTCGGGAGCGGGAGTCACAGATACGCAGTATTTT. This encodes CASSSGAGVTDTQYF.

This chain links TRBV29-1 with TRBJ1-2, with 9 bases fitting TRBD1. CDR1 and CDR2 (germline): SQVTM, ANQGSEA. The J segment lost 8 bases and the V segment lost 6 bases, leaving 16 bases of the junction unmatched. The CDR3 runs to 15 residues. CDR3 DNA: TGCAGCGTCCGGACAGGGGCGATAGACGGGAGGGGCTACACCTTC. Translation: CSVRTGAIDGRGYTF.

The chain couples TRBV9 to TRBJ2-6; D may be TRBD1 (5 bases). V was cut by 3 bases and J by 1 base, with 14 bases left in between. The V gene's germline CDR1 is SGDLS and CDR2 YYNGEE. The CDR3 length is 17 residues. The CDR3 region has the DNA TGTGCCAGCAGCGCTGATCCTAGGGGTTCTGGGGCCAACGTCCTGACTTTC. This sequence encodes CASSADPRGSGANVLTF.

The V and J genes are TRBV28 and TRBJ2-1, with 7 nucleotides matching TRBD2. With 6 bases clipped from V and 5 bases from J, the junction kept 4 bases outside the gene matches. The CDR3 is made up of 13 amino acids. CDR1 is MDHEN, CDR2 SYDVKM, per germline. The DNA for the CDR3 is TGTGCCAGCAGCGGGACTACAAACAATGAGCAGTTCTTC. Its protein product is CASSGTTNNEQFF.

V usage is TRBV11-2 and J usage is TRBJ2-7; TRBD1 matches at 9 bases. Germline CDR1 reads SGHAT; CDR2 reads FQNNGV. This CDR3 has 15 amino acids. The V segment lost 4 bases and the J segment 6 bases; nucleotides outside the gene matches: 10. CDR3 loop: CASSWPGQGLGEQYF. DNA for the CDR3: TGTGCCAGCAGCTGGCCGGGACAGGGTCTAGGCGAGCAGTACTTC.

V is TRBV28 and J is TRBJ2-1; possibly TRBD2 for D (6 bases). The V end was cut by 2 bases, the J end by 1 base, with 18 bases between. The germline CDR1 and CDR2 sequences are MDHEN and SYDVKM. CDR3 length: 18 amino acids. In nucleotides, the CDR3 is TGTGCCAGCAGTTTAAGGGCTAGCGTCCAAAGATCCTACAATGAGCAGTTCTTC. Protein product: CASSLRASVQRSYNEQFF.

The gene calls are TRBV28 and TRBJ2-2, with 7 bases matching TRBD1. This CDR3 has 15 residues. Germline-derived CDR1 and CDR2 are MDHEN and SYDVKM. After removal of 4 bases from V and 3 bases from J, the junction contained 5 bases not matched to a gene. The CDR3 loop is CASSSTGRDTGELFF. The CDR3 nucleotides are TGTGCCAGCAGTTCGACAGGGAGAGACACCGGGGAGCTGTTTTTT.

The chain uses TRBV19 and TRBJ2-3; TRBD1 is a possible D gene (6 bases). Germline CDR1 is LNHDA and CDR2 is SQIVND (reference sequence). V dropped 6 bases and J dropped 6 bases, with 7 bases sitting between them. CDR3 length equals 11 residues. CDR3 in DNA: TGTGCCAGTAGGGGACACGATACGCAGTATTTT. Translating gives CASRGHDTQYF.

The rearrangement joins TRBV10-3 to TRBJ2-3; perhaps TRBD1 as D (5 bases). This CDR3 is 14 amino acids long. V lost 0 bases to trimming and J lost 6 bases, with 10 bases between them. Germline V lookup: CDR1 ENHRY, CDR2 SYGVKD. DNA of the CDR3: TGTGCCATCAGTGAGTCAAGGGGCGACGATACGCAGTATTTT. Amino acid sequence: CAISESRGDDTQYF.

The chain combines TRBV20-1 with TRBJ2-1; no reliable D call. Germline values: CDR1 DFQATT, CDR2 SNEGSKA (reference sequence). The CDR3 covers 10 residues. Trimming removed 6 bases from V and 10 bases from J, with 10 bases in between. CDR3 residues: CSASAGEQFF. The CDR3 bases are TGCAGTGCCAGTGCTGGCGAGCAGTTCTTC.

The chain has TRBV29-1 and TRBJ1-2; D unclear. Trimming cost V 5 bases and J 3 bases, with 16 bases left between them. The CDR3 contains 14 residues. Germline V gene lookup returns CDR1 SQVTM and CDR2 ANQGSEA. The CDR3 loop reads CSVPVGGLDYGYTF. The CDR3 coding sequence is TGCAGCGTTCCTGTGGGAGGCCTCGACTATGGCTACACCTTC.

This sequence joins TRBV28 and TRBJ2-7, with a weak D call TRBD2 (5 bases). The CDR3 sequence is 14 residues long. Trimming removed 3 bases from V and 6 bases from J, with 15 bases in between. CDR1 and CDR2 (germline): MDHEN, SYDVKM. CDR3 protein: CASSFARTWSEQYF. The CDR3 DNA reads as TGTGCCAGCAGTTTCGCCAGGACTTGGAGCGAGCAGTACTTC.